This T cell receptor (beta chain) was documented in a study of blood T cell repertoires in COVID-19 (TCRdb year 2020). Context from the whole study: Collaborator samples came from the United States, Italy and Spain and covered acute and convalescent phases of COVID-19. The prospective study material was composed of cDNA or gDNA derived from T cells, B-cell-depleted T cells, or PBMCs. Nearly every sample came with metadata listing a de-identified subject ID, COVID-19 status, age in years and sex. The dataset comprised deeply sampled blood TCRbeta repertoires from subjects exposed to, actively infected with, or recovered from COVID-19. Samples were obtained from the ongoing ImmuneRACE study (first 160 participants) and from 1,254 subjects provided by 6 global collaborators. The repertoires were released in a freely available public database intended as a resource for research on the immune response to SARS-CoV-2. Where HLA class I and class II types were available, the types were taken from metadata supplied by the sample provider, not from assay-based typing. Points the paper makes about the study in general: The amount of clinical and demographic metadata varied by source and participant and was provided uncurated.

One collaborating source in Seattle enrolled patients while the patients were actively infected and followed the patients over time throughout the course of disease. Collaborating institutions collected whole blood in K2EDTA tubes following their own protocols. For TCRbeta analysis, collaborator samples were shipped as frozen whole blood, as isolated PBMCs, or as DNA extracted from either sample type. Spanning cysteine to phenylalanine, the CDR3 consists of 13 amino acids. Here the CDR3 DNA is all that survives: 39 bases in frame from base 1. CDR1 LGHDT and CDR2 YNNKEL are derived from the germline V gene (reference sequence). The V and J ends are trimmed by 4 bases and 4 bases, leaving 11 bases between them. Points on this clone: It has no known antigen specificity. It has no much larger one-base neighbor in the sample; base qualities were not kept.

TCRbeta CDR3 regions were amplified from genomic DNA by means of the immunoSEQ Assay, a bias-controlled multiplex PCR. Under the source paper's analysis protocol: Nucleated cell counts per sample were estimated from amplification of reference gene primers within the assay. To quantify the absolute abundance of each unique TCRbeta CDR3 rearrangement, sequence reads were collapsed and filtered. Productive Simpson clonality was computed per sample as the square root of Simpson's diversity index over productive rearrangements. TCRdb limited this immuneACCESS table to in-frame rearrangements with V and J called. A share of clones is missing; checked studies link under half to unresolved V genes, and the rest is unexplained. That table gives V, J and clone size, and the DNA gave D and trimming. The sample table lists roughly 280,000 clones, around 90% of them with a count of one. The top ten hold over 5% of the sample.

The sequence was collected from a woman aged 55-69 years with COVID-19, enrolled during active disease. Recombination linked TRBV3-1 (or the pseudogene TRBV3-2) to TRBJ2-7; TRBD1 is possibly the D segment (6 matching bases). The specimen was peripheral blood. The sequenced DNA is TGTGCCAGCAGCCGAGTTACAGGGTACGAGCAGTACTTC. It translates to CASSRVTGYEQYF.